This T cell receptor beta chain was captured by sequencing in a study of blood T cell repertoires in COVID-19. Using immunoSEQ multiplex PCR, the repertoire was profiled, and TCRdb retains in-frame clones only, with some absent. This sample has 250,000 or so clones; roughly nine tenths occur once, and the top ten carry approximately 1.3%. The CDR3 has 17 residues. The sequence derives from a human donor in a cohort exposed to, infected with or recovered from COVID-19 (not recorded which). The donor label of this sample is uncertain. This chain links TRBV21-1 with TRBJ1-5; the table names TRBD1, a call not compared with the DNA. TRBV21-1 is a pseudogene locus. Input material: PBMCs or T cells enriched from blood (not recorded which). The chain's CDR3 is CRYSTGQGASVRQPQHF. The CDR3 nucleotides are TGCCGTTATTCTACCGGACAGGGGGCTAGCGTTAGGCAGCCCCAGCATTTT.